This TCR beta chain appears in the sequencing data of a study of post-analysis software for immune sequencing data. In the study overall: Relapsing-remitting, secondary progressive and progressive-relapsing forms made up the multiple sclerosis disease courses.

This clonotype was counted between two and nine times. Its matching antigen is unknown. Presence of unique molecular identifiers characterized the TCR beta cDNA libraries. Starting from about 0.98 to 11 million T cells, the study yielded about 490,000 cDNA molecules. TCRdb reprocessed the PCR reads with MiXCR, giving one entry per CDR3 protein. The sample includes about 500,000 distinct CDR3 sequences, roughly 45% of them seen just once. CDR1 is MGHRA and CDR2 is YSYEKL in the germline V gene. The CDR3 contains 14 residues. V shed 6 bases and J shed 1 base, with 12 bases lying between them. Study outcomes and limitations: When the samples were clustered directly with F measure, those that had been prepared in the same batch showed strong co-clustering. Elevated frequency relative to controls characterized roughly 5 TRBV segments in patients, TRBV5-6, TRBV5-1 and TRBV20-1 among them. Controls' normalized Chao1 diversity significantly exceeded that of multiple sclerosis patients.

The sequence derives from a girl aged 10 to 17 with multiple sclerosis. The sample comprised blood. This chain uses TRBV4-1 with TRBJ2-5; tentative D call: TRBD1 (5 bases). In DNA, the CDR3 is TGCGCCAGCAGTATAACCAGGGCCCAAGAGACCCAGTACTTC. Its protein is CASSITRAQETQYF.